One and the same sample provided the 13 T cell receptor beta chains below, sequenced in a study of cytomegalovirus exposure and HLA in healthy donors. Method: immunoSEQ multiplex PCR; TCRdb's copy keeps in-frame clones and lacks some. This table holds roughly 130,000 clones, about 90% found once. The sequencing sample was made of PBMCs. All receptors come from a man aged 25 to 40 in good health and CMV-seronegative.

This clone was counted once. The chain uses TRBV25-1 and TRBJ1-2, with D possibly being TRBD1 (6 bases). V was clipped by 2 bases and J by 6 bases, with 13 bases between them. This CDR3 comprises 14 residues. Germline V lookup: CDR1 MGHDK, CDR2 SYGVNS. In DNA, the CDR3 is TGTGCCAGCAGTGAACTCGGAAGGGGGAATGGCTACACCTTC. Encoded protein: CASSELGRGNGYTF.

This rearrangement joins TRBV27 to TRBJ2-1; 7 nucleotides line up with TRBD1. V trimming: 6 bases; J trimming: 4 bases; junction bases outside the gene matches: 9. Germline-derived CDR1 and CDR2 are MNHEY and SMNVEV (reference sequence). This CDR3 spans 15 amino acids. The CDR3 DNA follows: TGTGCCAGCAGCTTAAACCGGGACAGATACAATGAGCAGTTCTTC. This translates into CASSLNRDRYNEQFF.

This clone turned up a few times. The rearrangement joins TRBV5-4 to TRBJ2-5; TRBD1 is a possible D gene (8 bases). V was trimmed by 4 bases and J by 3 bases, leaving 16 bases between them. This CDR3 is built from 15 residues. Germline assignment: CDR1 SGHNT and CDR2 YYREEE (reference sequence). The chain's CDR3 is CASSPGGAGEETQYF. In DNA, the CDR3 is TGTGCCAGCAGCCCAGGGGGCGCGGGGGAAGAGACCCAGTACTTC. The full variable domain, in which reference TRBV5-4 and TRBJ2-5 provide the parts outside the CDR3, is ETGVTQSPTHLIKTRGQQVTLRCSSQSGHNTVSWYQQALGQGPQFIFQYYREEENGRGNFPPRFSGLQFPNYSSELNVNALELDDSALYLCASSPGGAGEETQYFGPGTRLLVL.

The CDR3 coding sequence is TGTGCCAGTAGTATTAGGACAGGGCAGGATACTGAAGCTTTCTTT. Amino acids: CASSIRTGQDTEAFF. This chain links TRBV19 with TRBJ1-1; 8 bases match TRBD1. The CDR3 covers 15 residues. CDR1 is LNHDA, CDR2 SQIVND, per germline (reference sequence). The V segment lost 3 bases and the J segment 5 bases; nucleotides outside the gene matches: 8.

This sequence joins TRBV15 and TRBJ2-1, with TRBD2 matching 14 bases. The germline V gene has CDR1 LNHNV and CDR2 YYDKDF (reference sequence). The CDR3 extends over 19 amino acids. The J segment lost 10 bases and the V segment lost 3 bases, leaving 17 bases of the junction unmatched. The CDR3 here is CATSSGTGTSGSLREEQFF. The CDR3 DNA follows: TGTGCCACCAGCAGCGGGACCGGGACTAGCGGGAGCTTACGCGAAGAGCAGTTCTTC.

This chain uses TRBV5-1 with TRBJ1-1, with 7 bases matching TRBD1. CDR3 length: 13 residues. CDR1 and CDR2 (germline): SGHRS, YFSETQ. V shed 5 bases, J shed 10 bases, and the junction held 11 bases outside the gene matches. CDR3 amino acids: CASSPVQGFLAFF. DNA of the CDR3: TGCGCCAGCAGTCCGGTACAGGGGTTTCTAGCTTTCTTT. Combining the CDR3 with reference TRBV5-1 and TRBJ1-1 gives the whole variable domain KAGVTQTPRYLIKTRGQQVTLSCSPISGHRSVSWYQQTPGQGLQFLFEYFSETQRNKGNFPGRFSGRQFSNSRSEMNVSTLELGDSALYLCASSPVQGFLAFFGQGTRLTVV.

This clone was recorded once. The chain links TRBV27 to TRBJ2-2; no reliable D call. Germline V CDR1 and CDR2: MNHEY, SMNVEV (reference sequence). The germline V and J ends were trimmed by 5 bases and 2 bases, with 6 bases remaining between them. The CDR3 consists of 13 residues. CDR3 in DNA: TGTGCCAGCAGTCCCCTTAACACCGGGGAGCTGTTTTTT. Translating it yields CASSPLNTGELFF.

This clone was counted once. V usage is TRBV29-1 and J usage is TRBJ2-7; a weak D match, TRBD1 (6 bases). The V gene's germline CDR1 is SQVTM and CDR2 ANQGSEA. CDR3 length equals 12 residues. The chain's CDR3 is CSARGSSYEQYF. Written as DNA, the CDR3 is TGCAGTGCGAGGGGGAGCTCCTACGAGCAGTACTTC.

The J gene is TRBJ2-3, the V gene TRBV6-1; 10 bases match TRBD2. Trimming removed 3 bases from V and 5 bases from J; junction bases left unmatched: 11. Germline lookup yields CDR1 MNHNS and CDR2 SASEGT. This CDR3 is 17 amino acids long. This chain's CDR3 is CASSDIMRASGRDTQYF. In DNA form, the CDR3 reads TGTGCCAGCAGTGACATTATGCGGGCTAGCGGGAGAGATACGCAGTATTTT.

J is TRBJ1-1 and V is TRBV5-4; D remains unclear. Trimming left V 4 bases short and J 3 bases short, with 10 bases between. The germline V gene encodes CDR1 SGHNT and CDR2 YYREEE (reference sequence). The CDR3 extends over 13 amino acids. CDR3 amino acids: CASSPPGYTEAFF. CDR3 coding DNA: TGTGCCAGCAGCCCCCCGGGTTACACTGAAGCTTTCTTT.

This clone is a singleton in its sample. This rearrangement joins TRBV30 to TRBJ2-2; 11 bases fit TRBD1. The CDR3 length is 19 residues. With 0 bases clipped from V and 3 bases from J, the junction kept 12 bases outside the gene matches. From germline, CDR1 is GTSNPN and CDR2 SVGIG (reference sequence). CDR3 DNA sequence: TGTGCCTGGAGTGTATGGTTATCGGGACAGGGGGTCTACACCGGGGAGCTGTTTTTT. Translated, it gives CAWSVWLSGQGVYTGELFF.

The table lists this clone with many counts. This chain joins TRBV7-9 and TRBJ1-2; unclear D gene. Trimming removed 2 bases at V and 6 bases at J, with 10 bases between. The CDR3 runs to 13 residues. Germline V lookup: CDR1 SEHNR, CDR2 FQNEAQ (reference sequence). The CDR3 region has the DNA TGTGCCAGCAGCTTATTTCAGGAGGATGGCTACACCTTC. It encodes CASSLFQEDGYTF.

This clone showed up just once. The genes are TRBV9 and TRBJ1-5; D is uncertain. V was cut by 3 bases and J by 6 bases, with 10 bases left in between. This CDR3 is 13 amino acids long. CDR1 SGDLS and CDR2 YYNGEE come from the germline V gene. CDR3: CASSDHPGQPQHF. The CDR3 nucleotides are TGTGCCAGCAGCGACCACCCGGGTCAGCCCCAGCATTTT.